The source of this T cell receptor beta chain is a study of blood T cells in healthy people across ages. In germline, CDR1 is SGHKS, CDR2 YYEKEE (reference sequence). CDR3 length equals 16 residues. This clonotype was detected a few times. A read error may explain this, as a much larger clone is one base away. Healthy individuals of Caucasian origin from Russia, aged roughly 6 to 95, served as donors. Roughly 10 milliliters of peripheral blood were drawn from each donor. A second PCR, run for roughly 6 to 11 cycles, used a sample-barcoded 5' primer plus a J-beta primer mix. TCRdb processed the 5' RACE reads anew with MiXCR; each CDR3 protein has one entry. The sample lists a few hundred thousand distinct CDR3 sequences, 25% to 30% occurring once.

Specimen: blood. The rearrangement joins TRBV5-5 to TRBJ2-5, with 7 bases lining up with TRBD1. The TCR was taken from a woman in her sixties or seventies in good health. The CDR3 nucleotides are TGTGCCAGCAGCTCTTGGGGGATCTACAGGGGAGAGACCCAGTGCTTC. It encodes CASSSWGIYRGETQCF.